The rows below give T cell receptor beta chains drawn from one sample of a study of siplizumab effects on memory and regulatory T cells. The repertoire was sequenced with immunoSEQ multiplex PCR; TCRdb's copy has only in-frame clones and lacks some. Found here are about 110,000 clones, around 92% of them singletons; the top ten hold roughly 0.75%. Sequences were obtained from Tregs sorted from blood. Every receptor here comes from a human donor in good health. CDR3s include the opening cysteine and the closing phenylalanine or tryptophan. D genes are given only for firm matches. The size entry is marked missing in some rows and otherwise reads once, few, many or a size class.

cdr3_aa,cdr3_nt,d_call,clone_size,j_call,v_call
CASSLFGGGSTDTQYF,TGTGCCAGCAGTTTGTTCGGCGGGGGGAGCACAGATACGCAGTATTTT,TRBD2,-,TRBJ2-3,TRBV6-5
CASSPGHRANGYTF,TGTGCCAGCAGTCCCGGACACAGGGCTAATGGCTACACCTTC,-,-,TRBJ1-2,TRBV2
CASSPWTSGVFQETQYF,TGTGCCAGCAGCCCCTGGACTAGCGGGGTTTTCCAAGAGACCCAGTACTTC,TRBD2,-,TRBJ2-5,TRBV14
CASSLGRDQPQHF,TGTGCCAGCAGCTTGGGCAGGGACCAGCCCCAGCATTTT,-,-,TRBJ1-5,TRBV5-8
CASSATTGASGNTIYF,TGTGCCAGCAGCGCTACGACAGGCGCCTCTGGAAACACCATATATTTT,-,-,TRBJ1-3,TRBV9
CASSGGPNQPQHF,TGTGCCAGCTCAGGGGGGCCAAATCAGCCCCAGCATTTT,-,-,TRBJ1-5,TRBV18
CASSLTGDGAKQYF,TGCGCCAGCAGTCTGACCGGGGATGGAGCCAAGCAGTACTTC,-,-,TRBJ2-7,TRBV23-1
CASSPPTTSGAYEQYF,TGTGCCAGCTCACCACCTACAACTAGCGGCGCATACGAGCAGTACTTC,TRBD2,-,TRBJ2-7,TRBV18
CASSRRRTYNEQFF,TGTGCCAGTAGCAGACGTCGGACCTACAATGAGCAGTTCTTC,-,-,TRBJ2-1,TRBV19
CASSLQAGPNTQYF,TGTGCCAGCAGCCTCCAGGCGGGTCCCAATACGCAGTATTTT,-,-,TRBJ2-3,TRBV27
CAIRGTGDYEQYF,TGTGCCATCAGGGGGACAGGGGACTACGAGCAGTACTTC,TRBD1,-,TRBJ2-7,TRBV10-3
CASSLSRVEANVLTF,TGCGCCAGCAGCTTGTCCAGGGTTGAGGCCAACGTCCTGACTTTC,-,few,TRBJ2-6,TRBV5-1
CASGFKTASSTDTQYF,TGTGCCAGCGGGTTTAAGACGGCCTCGAGCACAGATACGCAGTATTTT,-,-,TRBJ2-3,TRBV27
CASSPPWGPGEQFF,TGTGCCAGTAGTCCACCATGGGGTCCGGGCGAGCAGTTCTTC,-,-,TRBJ2-1,TRBV19
CSVLDRGAGYTF,TGCAGCGTTTTGGACAGGGGGGCCGGCTACACCTTC,TRBD1,once,TRBJ1-2,TRBV29-1
CAVVSGDSYNEQFF,TGTGCCGTCGTTTCGGGTGACTCCTACAATGAGCAGTTCTTC,-,-,TRBJ2-1,TRBV6-1
CSARERGIQYF,TGCAGTGCTAGAGAACGGGGGATTCAGTACTTC,-,-,TRBJ2-5,TRBV20-1
CASSQRGTGRDGYTF,TGTGCCAGCAGTCAACGAGGGACAGGGCGGGATGGCTACACCTTC,TRBD1,-,TRBJ1-2,TRBV6-5
CASSFKRGSGTDTQYF,TGTGCCAGCAGCTTTAAGCGGGGGTCGGGGACAGATACGCAGTATTTT,TRBD2,-,TRBJ2-3,TRBV5-6
CASSPGVAGLGEKLFF,TGTGCCAGCAGCCCCGGAGTTGCGGGGCTAGGTGAAAAACTGTTTTTT,-,-,TRBJ1-4,TRBV7-2
CASSYIQGREKLFF,TGTGCCAGCAGTTACATTCAGGGTCGTGAAAAACTGTTTTTT,-,-,TRBJ1-4,TRBV6-5
CSKRTGAGETQYF,TGCAGCAAACGGACAGGGGCGGGAGAGACCCAGTACTTC,TRBD1,-,TRBJ2-5,TRBV29-1
CASSVATSNEQFF,TGTGCCAGCAGCGTGGCGACTAGCAATGAGCAGTTCTTC,-,-,TRBJ2-1,TRBV9
CASSQPPGHVLAEAFF,TGTGCCAGCAGCCAACCACCGGGACACGTTCTGGCTGAAGCTTTCTTT,-,-,TRBJ1-1,TRBV4-2
CASSLSQGTYNEQFF,TGTGCCAGCAGCTTGAGCCAGGGCACATACAATGAGCAGTTCTTC,-,once,TRBJ2-1,TRBV5-4
CASSLYSVMNTGELFF,TGTGCCAGCAGTTTATATAGCGTGATGAACACCGGGGAGCTGTTTTTT,-,-,TRBJ2-2,TRBV27
CAWSVNPPGGSLEQYF,TGTGCCTGGAGTGTAAACCCCCCGGGAGGGAGCCTCGAGCAGTACTTC,TRBD2,-,TRBJ2-7,TRBV30
CASSEAPSDLYGYTF,TGTGCCAGCAGTGAAGCGCCAAGTGACCTCTATGGCTACACCTTC,-,once,TRBJ1-2,TRBV2
CASSRGSGASSYNEQFF,TGTGCCAGCAGCCGTGGGTCGGGGGCGAGCTCCTACAATGAGCAGTTCTTC,-,-,TRBJ2-1,TRBV7-9
CASSFYPGQLYTEAFF,TGTGCCAGTAGTTTCTACCCGGGACAGCTTTACACTGAAGCTTTCTTT,TRBD1,-,TRBJ1-1,TRBV19
CASSPTQANYGYTF,TGTGCCAGCTCACCAACCCAGGCGAACTATGGCTACACCTTC,-,-,TRBJ1-2,TRBV18
CASRPHRGRDQPQHF,TGTGCCAGCAGACCTCACAGGGGGCGAGATCAGCCCCAGCATTTT,TRBD1,-,TRBJ1-5,TRBV2
CASSLTNRVGRYGYGYTF,TGTGCCAGCAGTTTAACAAACAGGGTAGGGCGTTATGGATATGGCTACACCTTC,-,-,TRBJ1-2,TRBV27
CASSLLAGGSSYNEQFF,TGCGCCAGCAGCTTGCTAGCGGGCGGCAGCTCCTACAATGAGCAGTTCTTC,TRBD2,-,TRBJ2-1,TRBV5-1
CASSPTAGVGNTIYF,TGTGCCAGCAGCCCCACGGCAGGGGTAGGAAACACCATATATTTT,-,once,TRBJ1-3,TRBV7-2
CASSLALGDTEAFF,TGTGCCAGCAGCTTAGCGTTGGGGGACACTGAAGCTTTCTTT,-,-,TRBJ1-1,TRBV7-2
CASTQDRRRETQYF,TGTGCCAGTACCCAGGACCGGAGGCGCGAGACCCAGTACTTC,-,-,TRBJ2-5,TRBV19
CASRLGYEQYF,TGCGCCAGCAGGCTAGGCTACGAGCAGTACTTC,-,-,TRBJ2-7,TRBV5-1
CASSHPSGTVTYEQYF,TGTGCCAGTAGTCACCCCTCCGGGACAGTTACCTACGAGCAGTACTTC,TRBD1,-,TRBJ2-7,TRBV19
CAISDGDPYEQYF,TGTGCCATCAGTGATGGGGACCCCTACGAGCAGTACTTC,-,-,TRBJ2-7,TRBV10-3
CASSRDRVYEQYF,TGTGCCAGCAGCCGGGACAGAGTCTACGAGCAGTACTTC,TRBD1,once,TRBJ2-7,TRBV6-5
CASSDGQGLNEQFF,TGTGCCAGCTCGGATGGACAGGGATTGAATGAGCAGTTCTTC,TRBD1,-,TRBJ2-1,TRBV18
CASRLGYEQYF,TGCGCCAGCAGGCTAGGCTACGAGCAGTACTTC,-,-,TRBJ2-7,TRBV5-1
CALRDSEYNEQFF,TGTGCCCTTCGGGACTCCGAGTACAATGAGCAGTTCTTC,-,once,TRBJ2-1,TRBV10-3
CASSFAGRASNGYTF,TGTGCCAGCAGTTTTGCAGGGAGGGCTAGTAATGGCTACACCTTC,-,-,TRBJ1-2,TRBV6-6
CASSEATSGVTYEQYF,TGTGCCAGCTCAGAGGCGACTAGCGGGGTAACCTACGAGCAGTACTTC,TRBD2,-,TRBJ2-7,TRBV18
CASSPGLAGGEQYF,TGTGCCAGCTCACCAGGCCTAGCGGGCGGCGAGCAGTACTTC,TRBD2,once,TRBJ2-7,TRBV18
CASSPTGASGNTIYF,TGTGCCAGCAGCCCGACAGGGGCCTCTGGAAACACCATATATTTT,TRBD1,-,TRBJ1-3,TRBV7-9
CASSSPGLAGRYEQYF,TGTGCCAGCAGTTCCCCCGGACTAGCGGGAAGGTACGAGCAGTACTTC,TRBD2,-,TRBJ2-7,TRBV6-5
CASSLAPPETQYF,TGTGCCAGCAGCTTAGCCCCCCCAGAGACCCAGTACTTC,-,-,TRBJ2-5,TRBV11-2
CASSEGYPYEQYF,TGTGCCAGCTCAGAGGGGTATCCCTACGAGCAGTACTTC,-,-,TRBJ2-7,TRBV18
CASSVTFFSYNEQFF,TGTGCCAGCAGTGTGACTTTTTTCTCCTACAATGAGCAGTTCTTC,-,-,TRBJ2-1,TRBV6-1
CASSLSRGVRDTQYF,TGCGCCAGCAGCTTGAGCAGGGGAGTTCGAGATACGCAGTATTTT,-,once,TRBJ2-3,TRBV5-1
CASSKRDRGINSPLHF,TGTGCCAGTAGTAAAAGGGACAGGGGGATAAATTCACCCCTCCACTTT,TRBD1,-,TRBJ1-6,TRBV19
CASSPGQGPQGTQYF,TGTGCCAGCAGCCCGGGACAGGGCCCCCAGGGTACGCAGTATTTT,TRBD1,-,TRBJ2-3,TRBV28
CASSPVSGALNQPQHF,TGTGCCAGCAGCCCTGTCTCAGGGGCCCTCAATCAGCCCCAGCATTTT,-,-,TRBJ1-5,TRBV7-2
CASSFGTGGMGYTF,TGTGCCAGCAGCTTCGGAACAGGGGGCATGGGCTACACCTTC,TRBD1,-,TRBJ1-2,TRBV7-8
CASSDAGHKETQYF,TGTGCCAGCAGTGATGCAGGGCATAAGGAGACCCAGTACTTC,-,-,TRBJ2-5,TRBV25-1
CASSLVGETQYF,TGTGCCAGCAGCTTAGTAGGAGAGACCCAGTACTTC,-,-,TRBJ2-5,TRBV7-2